The rows below give T cell receptor beta chains drawn from one sample of a study of shared clonotypes between healthy human individuals. The assay was immunoSEQ multiplex PCR, and TCRdb's table has in-frame clones only and misses some. The sample consists of under 850,000 clones, approximately 92% of them appearing once. Source material: naive CD8+ T cells sorted from blood. Receptors were obtained from a man aged 25-45 years in good health. CDR3s include the opening cysteine and the closing phenylalanine or tryptophan. A D gene is named only where the DNA matches it firmly.

TRBV10-1,TRBJ2-1,NA,16,CASSESFGSSYNEQFF,TGCGCCAGCAGTGAGTCTTTCGGGAGTTCCTACAATGAGCAGTTCTTC
TRBV28,TRBJ1-5,TRBD1,15,CASTHRDRNNQPQHF,TGTGCCAGCACCCACCGGGACAGAAACAATCAGCCCCAGCATTTT
TRBV2,TRBJ2-7,NA,16,CANLDRGLAGGNEQYF,TGTGCCAACCTCGACAGGGGGCTTGCGGGAGGGAACGAGCAGTACTTC
TRBV6-5,TRBJ2-2,NA,13,CASSYGSVGELFF,TGTGCCAGCAGTTACGGTAGTGTCGGGGAGCTGTTTTTT
TRBV27,TRBJ2-2,NA,12,CASNSVWGELFF,TGTGCCAGCAACTCTGTTTGGGGGGAGCTGTTTTTT
TRBV7-9,TRBJ2-2,NA,12,CASSAYTGELFF,TGTGCCAGCAGCGCTTATACCGGGGAGCTGTTTTTT
TRBV7-9,TRBJ2-5,NA,12,CASSPAFETQYF,TGTGCCAGCAGTCCAGCTTTTGAGACCCAGTACTTC
TRBV7-9,TRBJ2-7,TRBD1,15,CASSFTGTGPYEQYF,TGTGCCAGCAGCTTTACCGGGACAGGGCCTTACGAGCAGTACTTC
TRBV7-6,TRBJ2-7,NA,16,CASSGGDREAYYEQYF,TGTGCCAGCAGCGGCGGAGACAGGGAGGCCTACTACGAGCAGTACTTC
TRBV7-9,TRBJ2-5,TRBD2,18,CASSSRALSGIYQETQYF,TGTGCCAGCAGCTCGAGGGCGTTAAGCGGGATCTACCAAGAGACCCAGTACTTC
TRBV10-3,TRBJ2-7,TRBD1,15,CAISGRTGITDEQYF,TGTGCCATCAGTGGGAGGACAGGGATAACCGACGAGCAGTACTTC
TRBV29-1,TRBJ2-7,TRBD2,13,CSVRLAGVYEQYF,TGCAGCGTTAGACTAGCGGGAGTCTACGAGCAGTACTTC
TRBV18,TRBJ2-5,NA,14,CASSPLQDQETQYF,TGTGCCAGCTCACCATTACAGGACCAAGAGACCCAGTACTTC
TRBV6-1,TRBJ1-2,NA,16,CASSEALSGTNYGYTF,TGTGCCAGCAGTGAGGCCCTAAGCGGTACTAACTATGGCTACACCTTC
TRBV29-1,TRBJ1-2,NA,13,CSVLLGGGDGYTF,TGCAGCGTTCTCCTTGGGGGGGGCGACGGCTACACCTTC